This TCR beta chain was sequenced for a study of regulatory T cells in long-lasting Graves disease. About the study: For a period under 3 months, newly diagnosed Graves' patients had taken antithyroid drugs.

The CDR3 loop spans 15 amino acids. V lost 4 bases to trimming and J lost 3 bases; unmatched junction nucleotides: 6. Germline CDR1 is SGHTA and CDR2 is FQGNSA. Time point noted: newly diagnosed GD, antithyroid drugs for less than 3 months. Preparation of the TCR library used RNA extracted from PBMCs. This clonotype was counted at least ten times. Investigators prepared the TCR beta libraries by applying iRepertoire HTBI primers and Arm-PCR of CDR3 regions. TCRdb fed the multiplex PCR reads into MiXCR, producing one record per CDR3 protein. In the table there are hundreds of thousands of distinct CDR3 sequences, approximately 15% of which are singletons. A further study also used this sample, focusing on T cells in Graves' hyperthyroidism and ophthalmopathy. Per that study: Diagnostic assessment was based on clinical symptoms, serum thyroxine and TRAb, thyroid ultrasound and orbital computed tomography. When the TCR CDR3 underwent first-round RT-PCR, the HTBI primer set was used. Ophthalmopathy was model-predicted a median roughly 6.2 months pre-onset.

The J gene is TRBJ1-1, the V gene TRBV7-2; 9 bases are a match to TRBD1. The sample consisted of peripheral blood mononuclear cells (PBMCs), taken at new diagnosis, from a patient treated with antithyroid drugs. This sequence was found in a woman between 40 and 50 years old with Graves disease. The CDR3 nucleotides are TGTGCCAGCAGCTCTACAGGGGGCAGTGACACTGAAGCTTTCTTT. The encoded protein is CASSSTGGSDTEAFF.